These 4 T cell receptor beta chains originate from one sample sequenced in a study of radiotherapy plus CTLA-4 blockade in lung cancer. Method: immunoSEQ multiplex PCR; TCRdb's copy keeps in-frame clones and lacks some. The table lists 50,000 or so clones, 70% to 85% of them singletons. The sequenced sample was peripheral blood, obtained from a patient treated with radiotherapy plus ipilimumab. The source is a human donor with non-small cell lung cancer who had a partial response to radiotherapy plus ipilimumab.

V usage is TRBV10-3 and J usage is TRBJ1-2, with 7 bases that match TRBD1. From germline, CDR1 is ENHRY and CDR2 SYGVKD. This CDR3 comprises 13 residues. The V and J ends lost 10 bases and 1 base, in that order; junction bases with no gene match: 6. CDR3 loop: CATGTENNYGYTF. The CDR3 bases are TGTGCCACTGGGACAGAGAATAACTATGGCTACACCTTC.

In this sample, this clone turned up once. The chain couples TRBV5-1 to TRBJ2-3, with a tentative D call TRBD1 (6 bases). The V gene's germline CDR1 is SGHRS and CDR2 YFSETQ. V lost 4 bases and J lost 1, with 16 bases in between. This CDR3 contains 16 residues. The CDR3 DNA follows: TGCGCCAGCAGCGCCTACAGGGATCGCGGCACAGATACGCAGTATTTT. The encoded protein is CASSAYRDRGTDTQYF.

This clone was recorded once. V is TRBV7-6 and J is TRBJ2-1; possible D gene TRBD2, 7 bases. The CDR3 sequence is 13 residues long. The ends were cut back, 1 base at V and 9 bases at J, with 10 bases in the middle. Germline lookup yields CDR1 SGHVS and CDR2 FNYEAQ. The chain's CDR3 is CASSLGGGLEQFF. Here the CDR3 DNA reads TGTGCCAGCAGCTTAGGGGGGGGGCTTGAGCAGTTCTTC.

V usage is TRBV4-3 and J usage is TRBJ2-7; D remains unclear. V was pared by 0 bases and J by 1 base, with 10 bases between. Per germline, CDR1 LGHNA and CDR2 YSLEER. This CDR3 contains 15 residues. The CDR3 loop reads CASSQDWQASYEQYF. The CDR3 DNA follows: TGCGCCAGCAGCCAAGATTGGCAGGCTTCCTACGAGCAGTACTTC.